The rows below give T cell receptor beta chains drawn from one sample of a study of blood T cells in healthy people across ages. TCRdb called the 5' RACE reads again in MiXCR, with one record for every CDR3 protein. The table shows some 1,800,000 distinct CDR3 sequences, with roughly 43% occurring only once. Sequencing input: blood. The receptors originated from a human donor in good health. Both conserved end residues are part of each CDR3. The order of the fields is clone size, V gene, D gene, J gene, CDR3 protein, CDR3 DNA. The D gene is left open where the match is weak. Size is omitted from some rows. Given values are once, few, many or a class for expanded clones.

>few|TRBV29-1|NA|TRBJ1-1
CSVDAGAVRTEAFF
TGCAGCGTTGACGCGGGGGCCGTTCGGACTGAAGCTTTCTTT
>few|TRBV20-1|NA|TRBJ2-7
CSARDDSLASGYEQYF
TGCAGTGCTAGAGATGATTCCTTAGCTTCGGGCTACGAGCAGTACTTC
>NA|TRBV7-2|NA|TRBJ1-6
CASSLVKGNGNSPLHF
TGTGCCAGCAGCTTAGTTAAGGGGAACGGGAATTCACCCCTCCACTTT
>few|TRBV18|TRBD2|TRBJ2-1
CASSPLAGGPVEQFF
TGTGCCAGCTCACCCCTAGCGGGGGGGCCTGTTGAGCAGTTCTTC
>NA|TRBV25-1|NA|TRBJ2-1
CASSEFRTNDNEQFF
TGTGCCAGCAGTGAATTTCGGACGAATGACAATGAGCAGTTCTTC
>NA|TRBV7-9|NA|TRBJ2-7
CVSSSPGTQGEQYF
TGTGTCAGCAGCTCCCCTGGGACACAAGGGGAGCAGTACTTC
>NA|TRBV7-2|NA|TRBJ1-1
CASSRGPQVYTEAFF
TGTGCCAGCAGTCGGGGTCCACAGGTCTACACTGAAGCTTTCTTT
>few|TRBV4-2|NA|TRBJ2-5
CASSQGGRALRETQYF
TGTGCCAGCAGCCAAGGGGGCAGAGCCCTTAGAGAGACCCAGTACTTC
>NA|TRBV5-6|NA|TRBJ1-1
CASSLVRGSDVEAFF
TGTGCCAGCAGCTTGGTTAGGGGCTCTGACGTTGAAGCTTTCTTT
>NA|TRBV9|NA|TRBJ2-3
CASSVTPRGTSTDTQYF
TGTGCCAGCAGCGTAACCCCCCGGGGCACCTCCACAGATACCCAGTATTTT
>NA|TRBV5-1|TRBD1|TRBJ2-1
CASSSLGTESYNEQFF
TGCGCCAGCAGCTCCCTCGGGACAGAATCCTACAATGAGCAGTTCTTC
>NA|TRBV9|TRBD1|TRBJ1-2
CASSVEPGGVYGYTF
TGTGCCAGCAGCGTAGAGCCAGGGGGAGTCTATGGCTACACCTTC
>few|TRBV5-1|NA|TRBJ2-2
CASSFERSTGELFF
TGCGCCAGCAGCTTTGAGCGGTCCACCGGGGAGCTGTTTTTT
>NA|TRBV7-2|TRBD1|TRBJ1-1
CASSFKTGGTEAFF
TGTGCCAGCAGCTTTAAAACAGGGGGAACTGAAGCTTTCTTT
>NA|TRBV12-3/TRBV12-4|NA|TRBJ1-1
CASSLSGANTEAFF
TGTGCCAGCAGTTTGTCAGGGGCGAACACTGAAGCTTTCTTT
>NA|TRBV10-3|TRBD2|TRBJ2-1
CAISEGGGNEQFF
TGTGCCATCAGTGAGGGGGGGGGAAATGAGCAGTTCTTC
>NA|TRBV7-2|NA|TRBJ2-6
CASSLIGAGYGANVLTF
TGTGCCAGCAGCTTAATAGGGGCGGGTTATGGGGCCAACGTCCTGACTTTC
>NA|TRBV7-2|TRBD2|TRBJ2-1
CASSPPSGLQFF
TGTGCCAGCAGCCCCCCTAGCGGACTACAGTTCTTC
>NA|TRBV25-1|NA|TRBJ2-7
CASSEMGTYEQYF
TGTGCCAGCAGTGAAATGGGGACCTACGAGCAGTACTTC
>NA|TRBV12-3/TRBV12-4|TRBD1|TRBJ2-1
CASSSSDRVGNEQFF
TGTGCCAGCAGTTCATCGGACAGGGTGGGGAATGAGCAGTTCTTC
>NA|TRBV7-2|NA|TRBJ1-6
CASSLAGRAISYNSPLHF
TGTGCCAGCAGCTTAGCAGGGCGGGCAATATCCTATAATTCACCCCTCCACTTT
>NA|TRBV12-3/TRBV12-4|NA|TRBJ2-7
CASSPGHYRTSYEQYF
TGTGCCAGCAGTCCGGGGCACTACCGGACCTCCTACGAGCAGTACTTC
>few|TRBV28|NA|TRBJ1-2
CASTPPSLNYGYTF
TGTGCCAGCACCCCGCCCTCGCTAAACTATGGCTACACCTTC
>NA|TRBV3-1|NA|TRBJ1-2
CASSHSSNYGYTF
TGTGCCAGCAGCCATAGCTCGAACTATGGCTACACCTTC
>NA|TRBV14|TRBD1|TRBJ2-7
CASSPWTGTSEQYF
TGTGCCAGCAGCCCGTGGACAGGGACAAGCGAGCAGTACTTC
>many|TRBV12-3/TRBV12-4|TRBD2|TRBJ2-1
CASRPSGGAYNEQFF
TGTGCCAGCAGGCCCAGCGGGGGGGCCTACAATGAGCAGTTCTTC
>many|TRBV29-1|TRBD1|TRBJ1-4
CSVADRGGEKLFF
TGCAGCGTAGCGGACAGGGGAGGAGAAAAACTGTTTTTT
>few|TRBV16|NA|TRBJ2-1
CASSQWTDSSYNEQFF
TGTGCCAGCAGCCAATGGACGGATAGCTCCTACAATGAGCAGTTCTTC
>few|TRBV29-1|NA|TRBJ2-7
CSVVKGGSYEQYF
TGCAGCGTTGTAAAAGGCGGATCCTACGAGCAGTACTTC
>NA|TRBV28|TRBD1|TRBJ2-7
CASSPLGTGAFYEQYF
TGTGCCAGCAGCCCGCTAGGGACAGGGGCTTTCTACGAGCAGTACTTC
>few|TRBV13|NA|TRBJ2-7
CASSLTGHYYEQYF
TGTGCCAGCAGCTTGACGGGACACTACTACGAGCAGTACTTC
>few|TRBV5-1|TRBD2|TRBJ2-3
CASSRSGTSGFTDTQYF
TGCGCCAGCAGCCGATCCGGGACTAGCGGCTTCACAGATACGCAGTATTTT
>few|TRBV6-1|TRBD1|TRBJ1-2
CASRTGQGVYGYTF
TGTGCCAGCAGGACCGGACAGGGGGTGTATGGCTACACCTTC
>NA|TRBV24-1|NA|TRBJ2-6
CATSRAVTGANVLTF
TGTGCCACCAGTCGGGCCGTAACTGGGGCCAACGTCCTGACTTTC
>NA|TRBV28|NA|TRBJ2-7
CASSSPAPVEQYF
TGTGCCAGCAGTTCCCCTGCCCCGGTCGAGCAGTACTTC
>NA|TRBV6-2/TRBV6-3|NA|TRBJ1-4
CASSSPRMEKLFF
TGTGCCAGCAGTTCGCCCCGAATGGAAAAACTGTTTTTT
>few|TRBV24-1|TRBD1|TRBJ2-5
CATSDSGTGGAETQYF
TGTGCCACCAGTGATTCCGGGACAGGGGGCGCGGAGACCCAGTACTTC
>few|TRBV10-3|NA|TRBJ1-1
CAISEGENTEAFF
TGTGCCATCAGTGAGGGAGAGAACACTGAAGCTTTCTTT
>NA|TRBV19|NA|TRBJ2-4
CASSIYKEIGNIQYF
TGTGCCAGTAGTATATATAAGGAGATCGGGAACATTCAGTACTTC
>NA|TRBV5-1|NA|TRBJ2-1
CASSQGRGRSNEQFF
TGCGCCAGCAGCCAGGGGAGGGGGCGGAGCAATGAGCAGTTCTTC
>NA|TRBV7-2|NA|TRBJ2-5
CASSLAWGQGNRETQYF
TGTGCCAGCAGCTTAGCCTGGGGGCAGGGGAATCGAGAGACCCAGTACTTC
>few|TRBV25-1|TRBD1|TRBJ1-4
CASSESGQGGEKLFF
TGTGCCAGCAGTGAATCGGGCCAGGGGGGTGAAAAACTGTTTTTT
>once|TRBV6-5|NA|TRBJ2-1
CASSYSDLQFF
TGTGCCAGCAGTTACTCGGACTTACAGTTCTTC
>few|TRBV6-6|NA|TRBJ2-2
CASSYLRTDTGELFF
TGTGCCAGCAGTTACCTCAGGACGGACACCGGGGAGCTGTTTTTT
>few|TRBV20-1|NA|TRBJ2-7
CSARPGTQRPYEQYF
TGCAGTGCTAGACCCGGGACACAAAGGCCCTACGAGCAGTACTTC
>once|TRBV7-2|NA|TRBJ1-1
CASSFWDGGGSEAFF
TGTGCCAGCAGCTTTTGGGACGGGGGAGGGTCTGAAGCTTTCTTT
>NA|TRBV15|NA|TRBJ1-1
CATSRDTPGRGYTEAFF
TGTGCCACCAGCAGAGATACCCCGGGACGGGGCTACACTGAAGCTTTCTTT
>once|TRBV19|TRBD2|TRBJ2-7
CASSRGLAEGEQYF
TGTGCCAGTAGCCGAGGACTAGCGGAAGGGGAGCAGTACTTC
>few|TRBV12-3/TRBV12-4|TRBD1|TRBJ2-1
CASSSLEPGQLSSYNEQFF
TGTGCCAGCAGTTCGCTCGAACCGGGACAGCTAAGCTCCTACAATGAGCAGTTCTTC
>NA|TRBV20-1|NA|TRBJ1-1
CSANSVMGRTEAFF
TGCAGTGCTAATTCAGTAATGGGGAGAACTGAAGCTTTCTTT
>NA|TRBV12-3/TRBV12-4|TRBD1|TRBJ2-7
CASSLGTVGEQYF
TGTGCCAGCAGTTTGGGGACAGTGGGAGAGCAGTACTTC
>few|TRBV6-5|NA|TRBJ2-7
CASSPVEGGYEQYF
TGTGCCAGCAGTCCCGTAGAAGGGGGCTACGAGCAGTACTTC
>few|TRBV7-2|TRBD1|TRBJ1-2
CASRPQGAGGYTF
TGTGCCAGCAGACCGCAGGGGGCAGGTGGCTACACCTTC
>NA|TRBV7-2|NA|TRBJ1-1
CASSLGIGLTGNTEAFF
TGTGCCAGCAGCTTAGGAATAGGGTTGACAGGGAACACTGAAGCTTTCTTT
>NA|TRBV6-6|NA|TRBJ2-5
CASSYTAGFSETQYF
TGTGCCAGCAGTTATACGGCGGGGTTTTCAGAGACCCAGTACTTC
>NA|TRBV12-3/TRBV12-4|NA|TRBJ2-3
CASSQWGTAGEITDTQYF
TGTGCCAGCAGTCAGTGGGGTACGGCAGGGGAGATCACAGATACGCAGTATTTT